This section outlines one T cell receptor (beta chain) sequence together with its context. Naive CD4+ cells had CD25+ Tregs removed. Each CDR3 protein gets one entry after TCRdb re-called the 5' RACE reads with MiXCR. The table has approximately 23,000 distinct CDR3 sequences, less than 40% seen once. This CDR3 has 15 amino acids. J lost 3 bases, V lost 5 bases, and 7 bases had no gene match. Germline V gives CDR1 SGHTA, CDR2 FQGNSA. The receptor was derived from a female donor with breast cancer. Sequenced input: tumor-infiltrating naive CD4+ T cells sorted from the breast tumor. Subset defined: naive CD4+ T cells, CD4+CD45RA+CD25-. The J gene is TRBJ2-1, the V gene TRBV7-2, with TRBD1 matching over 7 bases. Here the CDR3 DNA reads TGTGCCAGCAGCCTGGGACAGAGGTACTACAATGAGCAGTTCTTC. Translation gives CASSLGQRYYNEQFF.